Listed below are T cell receptor beta chains from one sample, sequenced in a study of T-cell memory formation after mild COVID-19. TCRdb re-analysed the 5' RACE reads in MiXCR, keeping a single row per CDR3 protein. The table shows more than 450,000 distinct CDR3 sequences, with approximately 18% occurring only once. Sequenced: PBMCs or a T cell subset sorted from them (not recorded which). These receptors came from an adult woman who had mild COVID-19 (a few samples of this study predate the infection). Cell type and time point are not known. Each CDR3 is given with its conserved first and last residue. A D gene is named only where the DNA matches it firmly. Size values are once, few and many counts, or a class for expanded clones, and some rows have none.

CDR3nt | CDR3aa | v_gene | abundance | d_gene | j_gene
TGTGCCAGCAGTGATGGGACTAGCGCCGAGACCCAGTACTTC | CASSDGTSAETQYF | TRBV12-3/TRBV12-4 | few | TRBD2 | TRBJ2-5
TGCAGCGTTGGGGAGATTAGCAGCACAGATACGCAGTATTTT | CSVGEISSTDTQYF | TRBV29-1 | few | . | TRBJ2-3
TGTGCCAGCAGCTTGCAACTGCATAATTCACCCCTCCACTTT | CASSLQLHNSPLHF | TRBV5-6 | few | . | TRBJ1-6
TGCAGTGCGCCAAAGGGTAGCAATCAGCCCCAGCATTTT | CSAPKGSNQPQHF | TRBV20-1 | few | . | TRBJ1-5
TGTGCCACCAGCCGAGGTTTGGAGACCCAGTACTTC | CATSRGLETQYF | TRBV15 | few | . | TRBJ2-5
TGCGCCAGCAGCTTGAGTCAGTCTCCGCGGGTGGGCTCCTACAATGAGCAGTTCTTC | CASSLSQSPRVGSYNEQFF | TRBV5-1 | . | . | TRBJ2-1
TGTGCCAGCAGTGAAGCGACAGGGAACTATGGCTACACCTTC | CASSEATGNYGYTF | TRBV6-1 | few | TRBD1 | TRBJ1-2
TGTGCCAGTAGCCAACAGGGTCGCTACGAGCAGTACTTC | CASSQQGRYEQYF | TRBV19 | few | . | TRBJ2-7
TGTGCCAGCAGCCGAGGACAGGGGGCCTTCGACGAGCAGTACTTC | CASSRGQGAFDEQYF | TRBV4-2 | many | TRBD1 | TRBJ2-7
TGTGCCAGCAGTGACGGAGGGACAGTTATCGGCTACACCTTC | CASSDGGTVIGYTF | TRBV6-5 | few | TRBD1 | TRBJ1-2
TGTGCCAGCAGCTCCGGGACGATTTCCAGCTCCTACGAGCAGTACTTC | CASSSGTISSSYEQYF | TRBV7-9 | many | . | TRBJ2-7
TGTGCCAGCTCACCTACTCCTTCGGGGGGCAATGAGCAGTTCTTC | CASSPTPSGGNEQFF | TRBV18 | . | TRBD2 | TRBJ2-1
TGCGCCAGCAGCTTGGTGGCCATGGCTGCCGAGCAGTACTTC | CASSLVAMAAEQYF | TRBV5-1 | . | . | TRBJ2-7
TGTGCCAGCAGGCGCCTGGGACAGGGGGGGCCCTACGAGCAGTACTTC | CASRRLGQGGPYEQYF | TRBV11-2 | . | TRBD1 | TRBJ2-7
TGTGCCTGGAGTGTAGGAGGCGAGCAGTACTTC | CAWSVGGEQYF | TRBV30 | few | . | TRBJ2-7
TGTGCCAGCAGTTTCCCCGAAGGCCCGGACGATACGCAGTATTTT | CASSFPEGPDDTQYF | TRBV6-6 | . | . | TRBJ2-3